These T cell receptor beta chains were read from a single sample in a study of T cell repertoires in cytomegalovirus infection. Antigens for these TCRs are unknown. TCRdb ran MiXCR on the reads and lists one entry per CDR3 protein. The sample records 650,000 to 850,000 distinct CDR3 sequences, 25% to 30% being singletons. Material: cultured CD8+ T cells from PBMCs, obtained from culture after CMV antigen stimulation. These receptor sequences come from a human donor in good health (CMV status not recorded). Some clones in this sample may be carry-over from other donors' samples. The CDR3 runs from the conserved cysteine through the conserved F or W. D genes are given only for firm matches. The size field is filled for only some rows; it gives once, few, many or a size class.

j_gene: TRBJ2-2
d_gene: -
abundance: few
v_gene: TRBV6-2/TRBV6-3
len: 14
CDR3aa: CATSTAGDTGELFF
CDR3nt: TGTGCCACCTCTACCGCAGGGGACACCGGGGAGCTGTTTTTT

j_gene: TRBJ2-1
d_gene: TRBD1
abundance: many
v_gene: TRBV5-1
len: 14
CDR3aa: CASSLGQGDNEQFF
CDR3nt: TGTGCCAGCAGCCTGGGACAGGGCGACAATGAGCAGTTCTTC

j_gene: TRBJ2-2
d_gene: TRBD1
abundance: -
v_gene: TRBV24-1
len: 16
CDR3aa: CATSAAGQGMTGELFF
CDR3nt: TGTGCCACCAGTGCGGCGGGACAGGGGATGACCGGGGAGCTGTTTTTT

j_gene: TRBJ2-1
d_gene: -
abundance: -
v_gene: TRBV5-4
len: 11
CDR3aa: CASSLGAIQFF
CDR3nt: TGTGCCAGCAGCTTGGGAGCAATCCAGTTCTTC

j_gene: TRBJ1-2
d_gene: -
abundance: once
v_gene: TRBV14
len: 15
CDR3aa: CASSPTPTVGRGYTF
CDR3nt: TGTGCCAGCAGCCCAACACCAACAGTAGGAAGGGGCTACACCTTC

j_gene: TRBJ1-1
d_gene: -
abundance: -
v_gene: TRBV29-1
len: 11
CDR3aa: CSVGQNTEAFF
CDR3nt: TGCAGCGTTGGGCAGAACACTGAAGCTTTCTTT

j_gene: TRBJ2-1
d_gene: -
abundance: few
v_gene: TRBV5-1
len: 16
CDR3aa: CASSAGGIRRDHEQFF
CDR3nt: TGCGCCAGCAGCGCTGGAGGAATCAGGAGGGACCATGAGCAGTTCTTC

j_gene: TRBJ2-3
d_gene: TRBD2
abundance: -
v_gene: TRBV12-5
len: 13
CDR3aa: CASGFSGGDTQYF
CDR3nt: TGTGCTAGTGGTTTTAGCGGGGGTGATACGCAGTATTTT

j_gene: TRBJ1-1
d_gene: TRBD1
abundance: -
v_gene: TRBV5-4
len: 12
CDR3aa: CASTGQPSEAFF
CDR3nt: TGTGCCAGTACGGGACAGCCTTCTGAAGCTTTCTTT

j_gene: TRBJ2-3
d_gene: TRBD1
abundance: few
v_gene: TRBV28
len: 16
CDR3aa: CASSGTGTGPRDTQYF
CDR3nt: TGTGCCAGCAGTGGGACCGGGACAGGACCTAGGGATACGCAGTATTTT

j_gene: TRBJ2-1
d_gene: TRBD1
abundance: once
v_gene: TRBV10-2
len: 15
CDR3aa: CASTGRTGGYNEQFF
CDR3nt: TGCGCCAGCACCGGAAGGACAGGGGGGTACAATGAGCAGTTCTTC

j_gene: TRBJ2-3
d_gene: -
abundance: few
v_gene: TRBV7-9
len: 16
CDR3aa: CASSLEEGLSTDTQYF
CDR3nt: TGTGCCAGCAGCCTTGAGGAAGGGCTAAGCACAGATACGCAGTATTTT

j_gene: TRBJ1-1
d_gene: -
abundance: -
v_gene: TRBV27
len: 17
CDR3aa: CASSLSRDKLGGTEAFF
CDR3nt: TGTGCCAGCAGTTTATCCAGGGACAAACTAGGTGGAACTGAAGCTTTCTTT

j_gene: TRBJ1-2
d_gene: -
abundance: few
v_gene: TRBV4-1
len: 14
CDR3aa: CASSQEPSWYGYTF
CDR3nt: TGCGCCAGCAGCCAAGAGCCGAGCTGGTATGGCTACACCTTC

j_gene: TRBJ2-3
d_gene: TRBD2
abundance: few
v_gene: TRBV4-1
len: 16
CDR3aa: CASAWTSGGAVDTQYF
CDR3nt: TGCGCCAGCGCCTGGACTAGCGGGGGGGCGGTAGATACGCAGTATTTT

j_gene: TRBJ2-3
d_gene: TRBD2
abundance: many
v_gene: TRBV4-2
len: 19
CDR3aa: CASSQEQGGGASSTDTQYF
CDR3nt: TGTGCCAGCAGCCAAGAACAGGGCGGGGGGGCCTCTAGCACAGATACGCAGTATTTT

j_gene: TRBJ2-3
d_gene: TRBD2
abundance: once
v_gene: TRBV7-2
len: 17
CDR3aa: CASSLVSSGGDTDTQYF
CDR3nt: TGTGCCAGCAGCTTAGTTAGTAGCGGGGGGGACACAGATACGCAGTATTTT

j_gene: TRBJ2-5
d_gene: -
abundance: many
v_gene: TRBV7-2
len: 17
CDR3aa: CASTSRAGPSPGETQYF
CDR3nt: TGTGCCAGCACCTCCCGGGCGGGGCCCTCCCCGGGGGAGACCCAGTACTTC

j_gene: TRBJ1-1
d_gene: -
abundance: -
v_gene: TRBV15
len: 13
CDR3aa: CATSRADIAEAFF
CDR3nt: TGTGCCACCAGCAGAGCCGATATCGCTGAAGCTTTCTTT

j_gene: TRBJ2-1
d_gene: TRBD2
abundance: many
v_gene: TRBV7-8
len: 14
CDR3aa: CASSLRVRGGEQFF
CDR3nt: TGTGCCAGCAGCTTGAGGGTCCGGGGGGGTGAGCAGTTCTTC

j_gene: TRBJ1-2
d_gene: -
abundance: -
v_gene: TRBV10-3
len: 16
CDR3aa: CAIKAWEEGLDYGYTF
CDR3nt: TGTGCCATCAAGGCCTGGGAGGAAGGGCTTGACTATGGCTACACCTTC

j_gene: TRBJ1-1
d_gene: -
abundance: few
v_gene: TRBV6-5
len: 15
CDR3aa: CASVRNLMLGTEAFF
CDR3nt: TGTGCCAGCGTCCGAAACCTAATGCTCGGCACTGAAGCTTTCTTT

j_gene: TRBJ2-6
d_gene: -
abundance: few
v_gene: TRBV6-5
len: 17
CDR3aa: CASSYHRDHSGANVLTF
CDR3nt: TGTGCCAGCAGTTACCACAGGGACCACTCTGGGGCCAACGTCCTGACTTTC

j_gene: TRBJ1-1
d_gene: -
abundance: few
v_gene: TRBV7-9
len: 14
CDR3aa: CASISLGWRTEAFF
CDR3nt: TGTGCCAGCATCTCCTTAGGCTGGCGGACTGAAGCTTTCTTT

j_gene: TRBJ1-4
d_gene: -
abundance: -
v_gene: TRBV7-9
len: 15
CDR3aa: CASRPRTATNEKLFF
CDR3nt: TGTGCCAGCAGGCCCAGGACCGCAACTAATGAAAAACTGTTTTTT

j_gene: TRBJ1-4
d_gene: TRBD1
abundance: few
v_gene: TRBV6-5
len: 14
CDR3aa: CASSYTGTGQKLFF
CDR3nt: TGTGCCAGCAGTTACACCGGGACAGGCCAGAAACTGTTTTTT

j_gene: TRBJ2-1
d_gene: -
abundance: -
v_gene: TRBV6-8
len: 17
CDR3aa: CASSYRTRDNPYNEQFF
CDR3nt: TGTGCCAGCAGTTATAGGACCCGGGACAACCCGTACAATGAGCAGTTCTTC

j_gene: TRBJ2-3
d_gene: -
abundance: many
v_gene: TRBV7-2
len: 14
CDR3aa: CASSLEKQIDTQYF
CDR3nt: TGTGCCAGCAGCTTAGAGAAACAGATAGATACGCAGTATTTT

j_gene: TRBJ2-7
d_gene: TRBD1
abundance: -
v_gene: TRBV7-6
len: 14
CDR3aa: CASSARQGAYEQYF
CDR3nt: TGTGCCAGCAGCGCCAGACAGGGAGCCTACGAGCAGTACTTC

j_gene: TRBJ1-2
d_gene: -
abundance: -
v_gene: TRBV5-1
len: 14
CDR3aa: CASSLRRPPDGYTF
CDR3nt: TGCGCCAGCAGCTTGCGCCGCCCTCCGGATGGCTACACCTTC

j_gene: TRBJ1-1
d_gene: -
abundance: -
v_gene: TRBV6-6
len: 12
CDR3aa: CASTRLNTEAFF
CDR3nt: TGTGCCAGCACCCGACTTAACACTGAAGCTTTCTTT

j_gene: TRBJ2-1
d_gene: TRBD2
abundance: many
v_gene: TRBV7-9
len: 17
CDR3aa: CASSLAGGGASYNEQFF
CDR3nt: TGTGCCAGCAGCTTAGCGGGGGGAGGGGCAAGCTACAATGAGCAGTTCTTC

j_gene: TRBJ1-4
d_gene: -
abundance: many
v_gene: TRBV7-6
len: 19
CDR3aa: CASSFHRDTGLATNEKLFF
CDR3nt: TGTGCCAGCAGCTTTCACCGGGACACCGGCCTTGCAACTAATGAAAAACTGTTTTTT

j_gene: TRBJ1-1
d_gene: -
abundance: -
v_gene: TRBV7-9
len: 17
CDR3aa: CASSSVSGRGRNTEAFF
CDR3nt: TGTGCCAGCAGCTCCGTTTCGGGTAGGGGGAGGAACACTGAAGCTTTCTTT

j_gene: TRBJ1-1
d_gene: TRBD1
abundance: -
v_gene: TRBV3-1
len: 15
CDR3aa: CASSRGQVGTTEAFF
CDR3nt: TGTGCCAGCAGCCGTGGACAGGTCGGAACCACTGAAGCTTTCTTT

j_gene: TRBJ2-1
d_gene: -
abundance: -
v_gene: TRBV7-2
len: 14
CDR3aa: CASSSGDGPDEQFF
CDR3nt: TGTGCCAGCAGCTCGGGGGACGGGCCCGATGAGCAGTTCTTC

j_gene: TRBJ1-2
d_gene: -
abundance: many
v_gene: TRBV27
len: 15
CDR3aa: CASRPQDQWYYGYTF
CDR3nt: TGTGCCAGCAGACCCCAAGACCAGTGGTACTATGGCTACACCTTC

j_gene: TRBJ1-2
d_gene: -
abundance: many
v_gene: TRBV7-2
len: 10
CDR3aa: CASSFDGYTF
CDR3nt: TGTGCCAGCAGCTTCGACGGCTACACCTTC

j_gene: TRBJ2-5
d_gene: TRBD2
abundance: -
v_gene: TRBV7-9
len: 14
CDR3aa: CASSPGRDQETQYF
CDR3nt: TGTGCCAGCAGCCCCGGGAGGGATCAAGAGACCCAGTACTTC

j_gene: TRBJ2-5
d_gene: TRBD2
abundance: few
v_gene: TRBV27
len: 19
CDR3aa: CASSFRSSGGMNFQETQYF
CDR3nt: TGTGCCAGCAGTTTCCGCTCTAGCGGGGGGATGAATTTCCAAGAGACCCAGTACTTC

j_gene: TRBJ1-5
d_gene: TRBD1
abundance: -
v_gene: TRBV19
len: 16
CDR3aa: CASSISSGGYIRPQHF
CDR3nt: TGTGCCAGTAGTATCAGTTCAGGGGGCTATATACGGCCCCAGCATTTT

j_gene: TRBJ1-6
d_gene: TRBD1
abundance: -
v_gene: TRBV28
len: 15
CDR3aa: CASRPPGTERSPLHF
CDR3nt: TGTGCCAGCAGACCCCCCGGGACAGAGAGATCACCCCTCCACTTT

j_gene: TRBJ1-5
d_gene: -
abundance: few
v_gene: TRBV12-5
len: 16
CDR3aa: CASAFEGGGVNQPQHF
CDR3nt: TGTGCTAGTGCATTTGAAGGGGGGGGCGTAAATCAGCCCCAGCATTTT

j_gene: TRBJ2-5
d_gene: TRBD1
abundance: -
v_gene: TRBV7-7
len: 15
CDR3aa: CASSSLPTGKVTQYF
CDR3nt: TGTGCTAGCAGCTCACTCCCGACAGGGAAGGTGACCCAGTACTTC

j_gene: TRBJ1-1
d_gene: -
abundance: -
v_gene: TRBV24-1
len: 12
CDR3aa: CATSVPGGEAFF
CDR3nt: TGTGCCACCAGTGTGCCGGGGGGTGAAGCTTTCTTT

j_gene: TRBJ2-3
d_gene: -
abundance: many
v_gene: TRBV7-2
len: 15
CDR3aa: CASSYTSGGTDTQYF
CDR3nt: TGTGCCAGCAGCTATACTTCGGGGGGCACAGATACGCAGTATTTT